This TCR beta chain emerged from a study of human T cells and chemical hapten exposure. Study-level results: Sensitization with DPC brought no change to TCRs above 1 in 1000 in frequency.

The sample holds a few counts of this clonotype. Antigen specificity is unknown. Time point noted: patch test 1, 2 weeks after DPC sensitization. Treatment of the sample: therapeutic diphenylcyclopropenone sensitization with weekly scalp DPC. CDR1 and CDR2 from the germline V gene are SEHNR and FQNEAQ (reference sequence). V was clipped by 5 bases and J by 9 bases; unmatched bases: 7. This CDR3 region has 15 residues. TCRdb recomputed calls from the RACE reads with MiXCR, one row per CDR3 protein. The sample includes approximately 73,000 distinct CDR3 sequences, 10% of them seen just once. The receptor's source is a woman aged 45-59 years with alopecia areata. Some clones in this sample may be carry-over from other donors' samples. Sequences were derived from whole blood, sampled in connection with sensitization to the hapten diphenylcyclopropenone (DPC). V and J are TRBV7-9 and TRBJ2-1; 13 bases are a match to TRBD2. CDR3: CASSPQLAGGSEQFF. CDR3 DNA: TGTGCCAGCAGCCCCCAACTAGCGGGAGGGAGTGAGCAGTTCTTC.